This section outlines one T cell receptor (beta chain) sequence together with its context. The CDR3 runs 17 residues. Germline trimming cut 4 bases from V and 4 bases from J; bases unmatched to any gene: 12. The germline V gene encodes CDR1 SGHDT and CDR2 YYEEEE. From the RT-PCR reads, TCRdb called clonotypes with MiXCR, one entry per CDR3 protein. The repertoire includes 550,000 to 750,000 distinct CDR3 sequences, 13% to 15% of them detected once, and 3.6% sits in the top ten. Sequencing was done on a sample of memory CD4+ T cells from blood. This TCR was sampled from a female donor in good health, serving as a healthy control. This chain links TRBV5-6 with TRBJ1-5, with 9 bases identical to TRBD1. The CDR3, as DNA: TGTGCCAGCAGCCATGGAGGTTGGACAGGGGCGAATCAGCCCCAGCATTTT. Protein product: CASSHGGWTGANQPQHF.